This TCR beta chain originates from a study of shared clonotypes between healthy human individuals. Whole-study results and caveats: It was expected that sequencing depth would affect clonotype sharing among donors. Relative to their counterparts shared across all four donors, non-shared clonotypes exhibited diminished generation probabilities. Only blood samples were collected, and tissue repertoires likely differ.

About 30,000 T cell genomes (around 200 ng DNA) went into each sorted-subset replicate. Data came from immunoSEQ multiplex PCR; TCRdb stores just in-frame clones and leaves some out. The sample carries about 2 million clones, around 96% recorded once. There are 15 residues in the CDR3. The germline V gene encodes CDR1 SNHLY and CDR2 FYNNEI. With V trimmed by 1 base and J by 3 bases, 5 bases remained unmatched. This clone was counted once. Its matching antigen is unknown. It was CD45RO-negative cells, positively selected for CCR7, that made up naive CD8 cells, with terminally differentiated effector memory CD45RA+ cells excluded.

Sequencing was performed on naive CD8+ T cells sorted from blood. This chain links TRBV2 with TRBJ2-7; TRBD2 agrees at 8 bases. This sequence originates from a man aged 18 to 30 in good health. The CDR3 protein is CASSEGTSFVYEQYF. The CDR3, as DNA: TGTGCCAGCAGTGAAGGGACTAGCTTCGTCTACGAGCAGTACTTC.